The 11 T cell receptor beta chains in this list originate from one sample, sequenced in a study of cytotoxic CD8 clonotypes in ibrutinib-treated CLL. The method was immunoSEQ multiplex PCR; TCRdb's version includes in-frame clones alone and lacks a portion of them. The profile shows hundreds of thousands of clones, about 80% of them singletons. Material: PBMCs, obtained before ibrutinib treatment. The receptors shown here come from a human donor with chronic lymphocytic leukemia.

V gene TRBV6-1 combines with J gene TRBJ1-2; TRBD1 matches at 7 bases. V was pared by 2 bases and J by 4 bases, with 4 bases of the junction left unmatched. Looked up from germline, CDR1 is MNHNS and CDR2 is SASEGT. There are 14 residues in the CDR3. CDR3 in amino acids: CASSEKQGPYGYTF. As DNA, the CDR3 is TGTGCCAGCAGTGAAAAACAGGGGCCCTATGGCTACACCTTC.

V is TRBV5-5 and J is TRBJ2-3; possibly TRBD2 for D (6 bases). CDR1 SGHKS and CDR2 YYEKEE come from the germline V gene (reference sequence). The CDR3 runs 14 residues. The germline V and J ends were trimmed by 5 bases and 3 bases, with 13 bases remaining between them. CDR3 in DNA: TGTGCCAGCAGGGGATTGGCGGGAACAGATACGCAGTATTTT. This gives the protein CASRGLAGTDTQYF.

The V and J genes are TRBV7-9 and TRBJ1-2; D call uncertain. Germline CDR1 SEHNR, CDR2 FQNEAQ (reference sequence). The CDR3 totals 13 residues. Trimming left V 7 bases short and J 0 bases short, with 9 bases between. The CDR3 bases are TGTGCCAGCACCAATGATTCTAACTATGGCTACACCTTC. Amino acid sequence: CASTNDSNYGYTF.

This clone was found once. The rearrangement joins TRBV11-1 to TRBJ2-1; 7 bases map to TRBD1. The CDR3 runs 13 residues. V gave up 5 bases and J gave up 8 bases; unmatched junction bases: 6. From germline, CDR1 is SGHAT and CDR2 FQDESV (reference sequence). The CDR3 protein is CASSHRDSYEQFF. In DNA, the CDR3 is TGTGCCAGCAGCCACCGGGACAGTTATGAGCAGTTCTTC.

This clone was seen just once. The chain uses TRBV18 and TRBJ2-2, with D possibly matching TRBD1 (5 bases). Trimming shortened V by 3 bases and J by 3 bases, and 20 bases separated the two germline ends. Looked up from germline, CDR1 is KGHSH and CDR2 is LQKENI. CDR3 length: 18 amino acids. The CDR3 region has the DNA TGTGCCAGCTCACCCTCAAACCCAGGGCCGGTACACACCGGGGAGCTGTTTTTT. Protein product: CASSPSNPGPVHTGELFF.

V and J are TRBV7-2 and TRBJ2-7; D is tentatively TRBD1 or TRBD2 (5 bases each). V shed 2 bases and J shed 7 bases, with 12 bases lying between them. The CDR3 length is 13 residues. Per germline, CDR1 SGHTA and CDR2 FQGNSA. CDR3 nucleotide sequence: TGTGCCAGCAGCTTACTAGGGACCGTAGAGCAGTACTTC. Translation gives CASSLLGTVEQYF.

The chain carries TRBV27 and TRBJ2-7; D could derive from TRBD1 or TRBD2 (5 bases each). CDR3 size: 16 residues. The V end was cut by 4 bases, the J end by 1 base, with 17 bases between. Germline V gene data show CDR1 as MNHEY and CDR2 as SMNVEV (reference sequence). For the CDR3, the DNA is TGTGCCAGCAGTTCTCCCACACGGGACCAATCCTACGAGCAGTACTTC. Translating it yields CASSSPTRDQSYEQYF.

This clone was detected only a few times. The chain combines TRBV5-1 with TRBJ1-2; D is perhaps TRBD1 (6 bases). The CDR3 consists of 13 residues. Trimming shortened V by 0 bases and J by 7 bases, and 10 bases separated the two germline ends. CDR1 and CDR2 from the germline V gene are SGHRS and YFSETQ. The CDR3 protein is CASSLAGEGGYTF. CDR3 nucleotide sequence: TGCGCCAGCAGCTTGGCAGGGGAGGGTGGCTACACCTTC.

This clone was counted only a few times. CDR3 sequence reads: CASAVTNSYEQYF. CDR3 in DNA: TGTGCCAGCGCAGTCACCAACTCCTACGAGCAGTACTTC. The chain joins TRBV18 to TRBJ2-7; no clear D. Trimming removed 8 bases from V and 0 bases from J, with 11 bases in between. Germline V CDR1 and CDR2: KGHSH, LQKENI. The CDR3 consists of 13 residues.

This clone was seen only a few times. V and J are TRBV5-1 and TRBJ2-1, with 11 bases fitting TRBD2. The V and J ends lost 2 bases and 7 bases, in that order; junction bases with no gene match: 5. The CDR3 spans 15 residues. Germline CDR1 and CDR2: SGHRS and YFSETQ. CDR3 DNA: TGCGCCAGCAGCTTAGTAGCGGGAGGGTGGAATGAGCAGTTCTTC. Its translation is CASSLVAGGWNEQFF.

V gene TRBV11-3 combines with J gene TRBJ2-7, with a tentative D call TRBD2 (5 bases). The CDR3 spans 15 residues. Trimming cost V 1 base and J 1 base, with 11 bases left between them. CDR1 is SGHNT, CDR2 YENEEA, per germline. CDR3 nucleotides: TGTGCCAGCAGCTTAGGTCCGGGAAAGTCCTACGAGCAGTACTTC. Its translation: CASSLGPGKSYEQYF.